The next 30 T cell receptor beta chains were all read from a single sample in a study of vaccination effects on CD4 cells after COVID-19. Culture lasted around eleven days before CD4+ T cell isolation. For these TCRs, the target antigens are not known. Profiling relied on immunoSEQ multiplex PCR, and the TCRdb table lists in-frame clones only, not all of them. The sample records about 46,000 clones, 70% to 75% being singletons. The material was CD4+ T cells from PBMCs cultured without peptide, obtained before COVID-19 vaccination. The origin of the receptors is a human donor who had a prior SARS-CoV-2 infection.

In its sample, this clone was seen a few times. The V call is TRBV18, the J call TRBJ1-5, with a possible D match to TRBD1 (5 bases). Trimming pared 5 bases from V and 7 bases from J, leaving 18 bases between. The CDR3 length is 15 residues. The germline CDR1 and CDR2 sequences are KGHSH and LQKENI. CDR3 in DNA: TGTGCCAGCTCAGCGACGAATGGGGGAGGGCAGCCCCAGCATTTT. Its protein is CASSATNGGGQPQHF.

The genes are TRBV6-5 and TRBJ2-1; a weak D match, TRBD1 (6 bases). The CDR3 loop spans 12 amino acids. CDR1 MNHEY and CDR2 SVGAGI come from the germline V gene. Trimming left V 2 bases short and J 15 bases short, with 14 bases between. For the CDR3, the DNA is TGTGCCAGCAGTTACCGGGCAGGGGCGTGGTTCTTC. Protein: CASSYRAGAWFF.

The rearrangement uses TRBV4-2 and TRBJ1-2, with 7 positions matching TRBD1. CDR1 is LGHNA and CDR2 is YNFKEQ in the germline V gene. The CDR3 loop spans 12 amino acids. Germline trimming cut 10 bases from V and 9 bases from J; bases unmatched to any gene: 11. This chain's CDR3 is CATKGTAWRYTF. DNA of the CDR3: TGTGCCACCAAAGGGACAGCTTGGCGCTACACCTTC.

The V call is TRBV7-9, the J call TRBJ2-7; D is ambiguous. Trimming took 3 bases from V and 6 from J, leaving 24 bases between them. The CDR3 is made up of 17 amino acids. Per germline, CDR1 SEHNR and CDR2 FQNEAQ (reference sequence). For the CDR3, the DNA is TGTGCCAGCAGCTTCCAAATCACCAGTACAGATTCTAGCGAGCAGTACTTC. Protein sequence: CASSFQITSTDSSEQYF.

This clone is a singleton in its sample. The rearrangement links TRBV10-3 to TRBJ2-1, with TRBD2 identical over 8 bases. Trimming took 6 bases from V and 6 from J; bases not matched to a gene: 7. The CDR3 contains 14 residues. Germline CDR1 and CDR2: ENHRY and SYGVKD. The chain's CDR3 is CAIRSAGVGNEQFF. DNA of the CDR3: TGTGCCATCAGATCAGCGGGAGTAGGCAATGAGCAGTTCTTC.

V usage is TRBV28 and J usage is TRBJ1-2; D might be TRBD1 (5 bases). Germline assignment: CDR1 MDHEN and CDR2 SYDVKM. There are 14 residues in the CDR3. V was trimmed by 6 bases and J by 0 bases, leaving 11 bases between them. DNA for the CDR3: TGTGCCAGCAGACCCCAGACAGCTAACTATGGCTACACCTTC. Amino acids: CASRPQTANYGYTF.

CDR3 in amino acids: CACLQIQETQYF. In nucleotides, the CDR3 is TGTGCCTGTCTGCAGATCCAAGAGACCCAGTACTTC. The V gene is TRBV30, the J gene TRBJ2-5; the D is unclear. The V end lost 6 bases, the J end lost 1 base, and 9 bases lay between the germline ends. The CDR3 length is 12 residues. Germline CDR1 reads GTSNPN; CDR2 reads SVGIG (reference sequence).

The chain is built from TRBV5-1 and TRBJ2-1, with D hard to call. In germline, CDR1 is SGHRS, CDR2 YFSETQ. Trimming took 0 bases from V and 0 from J, leaving 7 bases between them. This CDR3 contains 15 residues. In DNA, the CDR3 is TGCGCCAGCAGCTTGGGGGCAGACTCCTACAATGAGCAGTTCTTC. This encodes CASSLGADSYNEQFF.

The gene calls are TRBV6-5 and TRBJ2-5; TRBD1 matches 7 bases. CDR1 and CDR2 from the germline V gene are MNHEY and SVGAGI. The junction had 11 bases not matched to a gene; V was cut back by 6 bases and J by 4 bases. The CDR3 is 15 residues long. CDR3 sequence: CASSPGQLRGETQYF. The CDR3 coding sequence is TGTGCCAGCAGCCCGGGACAGCTAAGGGGAGAGACCCAGTACTTC.

This clone was counted only a few times. This chain connects TRBV18 to TRBJ2-1; 11 nucleotides align to TRBD2. The length of the CDR3 is 13 residues. Per germline, CDR1 KGHSH and CDR2 LQKENI. J was trimmed by 15 bases and V by 3 bases; bases with no gene match: 7. CDR3 amino acids: CASSPSGRAVVFF. The CDR3 bases are TGTGCCAGCTCACCTAGCGGGAGGGCCGTTGTGTTCTTC.

The chain recombines TRBV7-2 with TRBJ2-1, with D maybe TRBD2 (7 bases). Germline V gives CDR1 SGHTA, CDR2 FQGNSA. The germline V and J ends were trimmed by 3 bases and 8 bases, with 17 bases remaining between them. The CDR3 covers 15 residues. In nucleotides, the CDR3 is TGTGCCAGCAGCTTGATGGGGGGGGCCTCGGATGAGCAGTTCTTC. Its protein product is CASSLMGGASDEQFF.

The J gene is TRBJ1-3, the V gene TRBV11-3; D unclear. This CDR3 region has 11 residues. V shed 7 bases and J shed 0 bases, with 1 base lying between them. Germline loops: CDR1 SGHNT, CDR2 YENEEA. CDR3 sequence: CASTSGNTIYF. The CDR3 coding sequence is TGTGCCAGCACCTCTGGAAACACCATATATTTT.

This chain uses TRBV7-2 with TRBJ2-1; 9 bases match TRBD2. After removal of 0 bases from V and 10 bases from J, the junction contained 10 bases not matched to a gene. CDR1 and CDR2 (germline): SGHTA, FQGNSA. This CDR3 is built from 16 residues. DNA of the CDR3: TGTGCCAGCAGCTTAGCGGGAGCGGGGGGAGCGTGGGAGCAGTTCTTC. Translation: CASSLAGAGGAWEQFF.

Only a few counts were recorded for this clone. The chain joins TRBV5-1 to TRBJ2-7, with a tentative D call TRBD2 (6 bases). Trimming took off 0 bases at V and 1 base at J, with 11 bases between the two ends. Per the germline V gene, CDR1 is SGHRS and CDR2 is YFSETQ. This CDR3 comprises 15 residues. The CDR3 nucleotides read TGCGCCAGCAGCTTGGGCGGGACCCTATCCTACGAGCAGTACTTC. Protein product: CASSLGGTLSYEQYF.

This chain uses TRBV7-8 with TRBJ2-5; D possibly corresponds to TRBD2 (5 bases). CDR1 SGHVS and CDR2 FQNEAQ come from the germline V gene. There are 16 residues in the CDR3. Trimming shortened V by 5 bases and J by 2 bases, and 18 bases separated the two germline ends. CDR3 residues: CASSPQRTLSQETQYF. CDR3 nucleotides: TGTGCCAGCAGCCCACAACGGACTCTTTCTCAAGAGACCCAGTACTTC.

This clone was counted once. The gene calls are TRBV7-2 and TRBJ2-7, with 8 bases that match TRBD1. CDR3 size: 15 residues. CDR1 SGHTA and CDR2 FQGNSA come from the germline V gene. V shed 1 base and J 7 bases; nucleotides not matched to a gene: 9. The DNA of the CDR3 is TGTGCCAGCAGCTTAGTTAGTCAGGGGGCGGGGGAGCAGTACTTC. Protein sequence: CASSLVSQGAGEQYF.

The chain employs TRBV5-3 and TRBJ2-3; 9 bases map to TRBD2. TRBV5-3 is recorded as an ORF, its role being uncertain. The CDR3 extends over 17 amino acids. Trimming took 5 bases from V and 2 from J; bases not matched to a gene: 12. The CDR3 reads CARRQSRLAEFTDTQYF. In nucleotides, the CDR3 is TGTGCCAGAAGACAATCCCGACTAGCGGAGTTCACAGATACGCAGTATTTT.

The chain carries TRBV6-6 and TRBJ2-7; D possibly corresponds to TRBD2 (6 bases). The germline V gene has CDR1 MNHNY and CDR2 SVGAGI (reference sequence). Between the trimmed V and J ends, which lost 0 bases and 1 base, there was a span of 10 bases. The CDR3 spans 15 residues. The CDR3 DNA sequence: TGTGCCAGCAGTTACTCAGCAGGGACTTCCTACGAGCAGTACTTC. It encodes CASSYSAGTSYEQYF.

The chain has TRBV30 and TRBJ2-1; D is undetermined. The CDR3 runs to 12 residues. Germline assignment: CDR1 GTSNPN and CDR2 SVGIG (reference sequence). Trimming stripped 5 bases from V and 7 bases from J, with 12 bases between. For the CDR3, the DNA is TGTGCCTGGTCATACGGCTGGAATGAGCAGTTCTTC. Protein: CAWSYGWNEQFF.

The chain joins TRBV5-1 to TRBJ2-1; 7 nucleotides line up with TRBD2. This CDR3 comprises 16 residues. From germline, CDR1 is SGHRS and CDR2 YFSETQ. V trimming: 4 bases; J trimming: 4 bases; junction bases outside the gene matches: 11. The CDR3 nucleotides read TGCGCCAGCAGCGAGACGCGGGCTAGCGGATACAATGAGCAGTTCTTC. Translating it yields CASSETRASGYNEQFF.

This clone was seen a few times. In DNA, the CDR3 is TGCGCCAGCAGCCGAGTTGGGGGAAACACCATATATTTT. It specifies CASSRVGGNTIYF. This chain links TRBV4-1 with TRBJ1-3; D gene unclear. The CDR3 runs 13 residues. V was cut by 4 bases and J by 4 bases, with 8 bases left in between. Germline V gene data show CDR1 as MGHRA and CDR2 as YSYEKL.

For the CDR3, the DNA is TGCAGTGCTAGTGATCCGGCGACCCAGCCCCAGCATTTT. It specifies CSASDPATQPQHF. The chain has TRBV20-1 and TRBJ1-5; unclear D gene. Trimming pared 3 bases from V and 7 bases from J, leaving 13 bases between. The CDR3 sequence is 13 residues long. Germline CDR1 DFQATT, CDR2 SNEGSKA (reference sequence).

The genes are TRBV2 and TRBJ2-7, with D unresolved. CDR1 SNHLY and CDR2 FYNNEI come from the germline V gene. Trimming took 3 bases from V and 3 from J, leaving 9 bases between them. This CDR3 spans 13 amino acids. CDR3 sequence: CASSEADIYEQYF. The CDR3 nucleotides read TGTGCCAGCAGTGAGGCGGATATCTACGAGCAGTACTTC.

CDR3 sequence: CASSDTLRDYAEDTQYF. The CDR3 DNA is TGTGCCAGCAGTGACACTCTCCGGGACTACGCAGAGGATACGCAGTATTTT. This chain connects TRBV6-1 to TRBJ2-3, with 7 bases identical to TRBD2. Trimming at V came to 3 bases and at J to 6 bases, leaving 15 bases not matched to a gene. CDR1 and CDR2 (germline): MNHNS, SASEGT. The CDR3 has 17 residues.

The genes are TRBV19 and TRBJ2-7; TRBD1 or TRBD2 may be the D gene (5 bases each). This CDR3 region has 12 residues. Trimming removed 6 bases from V and 3 bases from J, with 9 bases in between. The V gene's germline CDR1 is LNHDA and CDR2 SQIVND (reference sequence). DNA of the CDR3: TGTGCCAGTAGCCGGGACCACTACGAGCAGTACTTC. It encodes CASSRDHYEQYF.

As to this clone: A junction end diverges from the germline sequence, so it may reflect a read error. V is TRBV7-7 and J is TRBJ2-5, with 10 positions matching TRBD1. Germline CDR1 SSHAT, CDR2 FNYEAQ (reference sequence). This CDR3 region has 17 residues. This CDR3 is CASSLSTDRGAQETQYF. The CDR3, as DNA: TGTGCTAGCAGCTTATCGACGGACAGGGGGGCGCAAGAGACCCAGTACTTC.

The chain links TRBV7-2 to TRBJ2-1; TRBD2 aligns across 13 bases. Germline V gene sequence: CDR1 SGHTA, CDR2 FQGNSA. Trimming removed 5 bases from V and 9 bases from J; junction bases left unmatched: 7. This CDR3 region has 15 residues. The chain's CDR3 is CASSRWTSGSSEQFF. As DNA, the CDR3 is TGTGCCAGCAGCAGATGGACTAGCGGGAGCAGTGAGCAGTTCTTC.

This clone came up a few times. This sequence joins TRBV2 and TRBJ1-5; D uncertain. Germline CDR1 is SNHLY and CDR2 is FYNNEI. The CDR3 has 16 amino acids. V lost 2 bases and J lost 2, with 13 bases in between. CDR3 DNA sequence: TGTGCCAGCAGTGAATTAGGTACGGTAGGCAATCAGCCCCAGCATTTT. As protein: CASSELGTVGNQPQHF.

This chain links TRBV11-3 with TRBJ1-1; the D gene is possibly TRBD1 (5 bases). The CDR3 loop spans 14 amino acids. CDR1 is SGHNT and CDR2 is YENEEA in the germline V gene. Trimming shortened V by 3 bases and J by 0 bases, and 8 bases separated the two germline ends. The CDR3 DNA follows: TGTGCCAGCAGCTTCCAGGGCCTGAACACTGAAGCTTTCTTT. It translates to CASSFQGLNTEAFF.

The rearrangement uses TRBV5-1 and TRBJ2-7, with 7 bases that match TRBD2. The germline V gene encodes CDR1 SGHRS and CDR2 YFSETQ. This CDR3 has 17 amino acids. V gave up 4 bases and J gave up 0 bases; unmatched junction bases: 13. The CDR3 DNA reads TGCGCCAGCAGCCGATATTATCTAGCGGTGAGCTCCTACGAGCAGTACTTC. Its protein product is CASSRYYLAVSSYEQYF. The entire variable domain, with the rest obtained from reference TRBV5-1 and TRBJ2-7, is as follows: KAGVTQTPRYLIKTRGQQVTLSCSPISGHRSVSWYQQTPGQGLQFLFEYFSETQRNKGNFPGRFSGRQFSNSRSEMNVSTLELGDSALYLCASSRYYLAVSSYEQYFGPGTRLTVT.